This T cell receptor beta chain was observed in a study of T cell responses to AZD1222 COVID-19 vaccine. Looking at the study overall: The study pooled second doses at about 4 or about 12 weeks.

This clone was seen once. Sequencing was performed with immunoSEQ multiplex PCR; in TCRdb, only in-frame clones are kept and a portion is missing. This sample has 90,000 to 120,000 clones; roughly 90% occur once, and the top ten carry approximately 1.2%. After removal of 1 base from V and 6 bases from J, the junction contained 7 bases not matched to a gene. Germline V gene lookup returns CDR1 LGHDT and CDR2 YNNKEL (reference sequence). This CDR3 is built from 15 residues. The gene calls are TRBV3-1 (or the pseudogene TRBV3-2) and TRBJ1-2; 8 nucleotides match TRBD1. This sample comprised peripheral blood, obtained on day 0 of AZD1222 vaccination. This clonotype was sampled from an adult in good health. The CDR3 loop reads CASSQGTGGFDGYTF. Here the CDR3 DNA reads TGTGCCAGCAGCCAAGGAACAGGGGGGTTTGATGGCTACACCTTC.